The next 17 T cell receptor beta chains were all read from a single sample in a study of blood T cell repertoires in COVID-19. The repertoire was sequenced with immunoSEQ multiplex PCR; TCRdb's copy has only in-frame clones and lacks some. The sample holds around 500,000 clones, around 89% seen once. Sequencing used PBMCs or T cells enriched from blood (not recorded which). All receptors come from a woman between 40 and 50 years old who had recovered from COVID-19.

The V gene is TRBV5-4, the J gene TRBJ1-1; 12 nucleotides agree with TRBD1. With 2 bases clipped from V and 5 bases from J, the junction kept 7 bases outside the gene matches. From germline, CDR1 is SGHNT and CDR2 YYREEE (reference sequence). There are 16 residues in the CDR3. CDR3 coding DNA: TGTGCCAGCAGCTTTGGGGACAGGGGGCAGGGGACTGAAGCTTTCTTT. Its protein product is CASSFGDRGQGTEAFF.

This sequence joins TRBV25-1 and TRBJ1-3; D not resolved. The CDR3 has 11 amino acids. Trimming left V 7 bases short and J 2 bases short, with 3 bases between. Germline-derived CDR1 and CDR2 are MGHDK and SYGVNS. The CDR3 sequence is CASITGNTIYF. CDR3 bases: TGTGCCAGCATCACTGGAAACACCATATATTTT.

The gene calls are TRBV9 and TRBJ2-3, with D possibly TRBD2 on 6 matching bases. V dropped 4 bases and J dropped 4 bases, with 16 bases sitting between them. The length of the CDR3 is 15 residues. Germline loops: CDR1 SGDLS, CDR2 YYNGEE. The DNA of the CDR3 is TGTGCCAGCAGCTTAACGACTAGTTCATCAGATACGCAGTATTTT. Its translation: CASSLTTSSSDTQYF.

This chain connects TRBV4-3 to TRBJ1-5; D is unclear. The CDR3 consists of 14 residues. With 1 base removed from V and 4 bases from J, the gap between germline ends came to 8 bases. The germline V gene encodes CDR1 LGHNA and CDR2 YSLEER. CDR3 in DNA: TGCGCCAGCAGCCAAGCTCGGGGAAATCAGCCCCAGCATTTT. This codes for CASSQARGNQPQHF.

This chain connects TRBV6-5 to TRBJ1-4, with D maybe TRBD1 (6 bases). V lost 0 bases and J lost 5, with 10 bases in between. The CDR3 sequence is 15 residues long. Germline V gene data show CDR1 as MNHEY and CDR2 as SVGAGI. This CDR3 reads CASSYSAGVNEKLFF. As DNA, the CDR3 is TGTGCCAGCAGTTACTCTGCAGGGGTGAATGAAAAACTGTTTTTT.

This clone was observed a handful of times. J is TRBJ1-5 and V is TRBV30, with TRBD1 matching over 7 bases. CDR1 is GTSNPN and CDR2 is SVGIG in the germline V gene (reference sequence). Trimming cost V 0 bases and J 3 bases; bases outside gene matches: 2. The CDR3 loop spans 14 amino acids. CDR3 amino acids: CAWSVGTVNQPQHF. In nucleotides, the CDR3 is TGTGCCTGGAGTGTCGGGACAGTCAATCAGCCCCAGCATTTT.

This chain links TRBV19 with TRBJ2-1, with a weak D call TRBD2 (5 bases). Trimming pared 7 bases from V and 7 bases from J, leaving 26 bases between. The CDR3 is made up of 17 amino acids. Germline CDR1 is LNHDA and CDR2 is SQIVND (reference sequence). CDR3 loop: CASISGGERGLGNEQFF. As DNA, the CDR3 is TGTGCCAGTATAAGCGGCGGAGAAAGAGGATTAGGGAATGAGCAGTTCTTC.

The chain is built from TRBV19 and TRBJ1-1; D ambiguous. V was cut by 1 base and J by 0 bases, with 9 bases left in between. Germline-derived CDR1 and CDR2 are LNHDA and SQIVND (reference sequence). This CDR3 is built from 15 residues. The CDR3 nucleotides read TGTGCCAGTAGTATAGCGGGAGCCTTGAACACTGAAGCTTTCTTT. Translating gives CASSIAGALNTEAFF.

CDR3 residues: CASSTGTGFIYGYTF. The CDR3 nucleotides read TGCGCCAGCAGCACCGGGACAGGGTTCATCTATGGCTACACCTTC. The chain couples TRBV5-1 to TRBJ1-2; TRBD1 aligns across 9 bases. The CDR3 extends over 15 amino acids. Unmatched junction bases numbered 8, after V lost 4 bases and J lost 4 bases. Germline V CDR1 and CDR2: SGHRS, YFSETQ.

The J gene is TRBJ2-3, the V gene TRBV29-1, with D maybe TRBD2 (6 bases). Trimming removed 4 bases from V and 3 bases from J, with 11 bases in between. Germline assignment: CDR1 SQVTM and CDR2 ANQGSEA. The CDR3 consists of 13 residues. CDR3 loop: CSVGGTLTDTQYF. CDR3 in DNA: TGCAGCGTTGGCGGGACTTTAACAGATACGCAGTATTTT.

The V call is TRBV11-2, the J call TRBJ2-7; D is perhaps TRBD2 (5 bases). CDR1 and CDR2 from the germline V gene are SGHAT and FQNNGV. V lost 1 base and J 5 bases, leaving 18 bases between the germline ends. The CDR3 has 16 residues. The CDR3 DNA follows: TGTGCCAGCAGCTTAGTTGGCAGTGAGGGAAGCGACGAGCAGTACTTC. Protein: CASSLVGSEGSDEQYF.

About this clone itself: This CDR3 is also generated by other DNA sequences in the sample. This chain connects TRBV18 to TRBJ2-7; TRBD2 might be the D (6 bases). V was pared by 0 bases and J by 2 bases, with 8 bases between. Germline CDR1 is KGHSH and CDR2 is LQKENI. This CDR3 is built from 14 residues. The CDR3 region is CASSPPGTPYEQYF. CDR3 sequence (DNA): TGTGCCAGCTCACCACCAGGGACTCCCTACGAGCAGTACTTC.

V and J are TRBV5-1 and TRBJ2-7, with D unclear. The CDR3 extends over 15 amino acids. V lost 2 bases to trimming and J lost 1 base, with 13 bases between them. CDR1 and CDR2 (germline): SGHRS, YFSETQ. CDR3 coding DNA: TGCGCCAGCAGCTTAGGAGACGGAAATTCCTACGAGCAGTACTTC. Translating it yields CASSLGDGNSYEQYF.

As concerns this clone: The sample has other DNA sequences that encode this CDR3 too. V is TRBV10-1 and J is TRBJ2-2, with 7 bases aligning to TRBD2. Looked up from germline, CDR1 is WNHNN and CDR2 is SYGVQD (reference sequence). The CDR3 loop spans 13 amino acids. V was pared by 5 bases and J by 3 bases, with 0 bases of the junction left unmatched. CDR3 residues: CASSRGDTGELFF. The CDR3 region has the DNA TGCGCCAGCAGTCGGGGGGACACCGGGGAGCTGTTTTTT.

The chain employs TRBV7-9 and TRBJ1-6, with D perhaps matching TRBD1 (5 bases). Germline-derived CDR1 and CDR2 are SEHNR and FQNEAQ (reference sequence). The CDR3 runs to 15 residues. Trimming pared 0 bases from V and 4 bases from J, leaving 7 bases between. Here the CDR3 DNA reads TGTGCCAGCAGCTTAGCGCAGGGTTATAATTCACCCCTCCACTTT. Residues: CASSLAQGYNSPLHF.

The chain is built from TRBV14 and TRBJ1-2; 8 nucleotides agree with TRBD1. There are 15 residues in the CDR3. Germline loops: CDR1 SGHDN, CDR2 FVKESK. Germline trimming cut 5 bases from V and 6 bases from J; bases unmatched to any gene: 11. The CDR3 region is CASSTRSTGVNGYTF. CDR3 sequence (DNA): TGTGCCAGCAGCACGCGATCGACAGGGGTCAATGGCTACACCTTC.

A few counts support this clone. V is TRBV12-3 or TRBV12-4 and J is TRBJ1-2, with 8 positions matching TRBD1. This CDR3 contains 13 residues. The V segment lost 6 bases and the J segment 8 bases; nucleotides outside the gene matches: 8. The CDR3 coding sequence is TGTGCCAGCAGGAATTCCGGGACAGGCGGCTACACCTTC. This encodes CASRNSGTGGYTF.